These T cell receptor beta chains were read from a single sample in a study of patients and donors after allogeneic stem cell transplantation. Using its own MiXCR run on the RT-PCR reads, TCRdb lists one record per CDR3 protein. The sample records some 880,000 distinct CDR3 sequences, about a sixth being singletons. The material sequenced was blood, either unsorted or a sorted T cell fraction (not recorded which). The origin of the receptors is a human donor who was either an allogeneic HSCT recipient or a stem cell or donor lymphocyte infusion donor (not recorded which). It is not recorded whose cells these are; they may come from a transplant donor. Each CDR3 is given with its conserved first and last residue. The order of the fields is D gene, J gene, clone size, V gene, CDR3 DNA, CDR3 protein. D genes are given only for firm matches. Where a row states a size, it is once, few, many or the class of an expanded clone; other rows omit it.

d_call: NA
j_call: TRBJ2-6
clone_size: NA
v_call: TRBV7-6
cdr3_nt: TGTGCCAGCAGCTTAGAGACCGGTACCAGCGCTGGGGCCAACGTCCTGACTTTC
cdr3_aa: CASSLETGTSAGANVLTF

d_call: NA
j_call: TRBJ2-5
clone_size: few
v_call: TRBV27
cdr3_nt: TGTGCCAGCAGCCACACTGGGGAGACCCAGTACTTC
cdr3_aa: CASSHTGETQYF

d_call: NA
j_call: TRBJ2-7
clone_size: few
v_call: TRBV10-3
cdr3_nt: TGTGCCATCAGTGGATCCATGCCGTCACCCTACGAGCAGTACTTC
cdr3_aa: CAISGSMPSPYEQYF

d_call: NA
j_call: TRBJ1-1
clone_size: NA
v_call: TRBV18
cdr3_nt: TGTGCCAGCTCATCTATACAGGGTGGTCACACTGAAGCTTTCTTT
cdr3_aa: CASSSIQGGHTEAFF

d_call: NA
j_call: TRBJ2-5
clone_size: NA
v_call: TRBV3-1
cdr3_nt: TGTGCCAGCAGCCCCCTGCTGGGGCAAGAGACCCAGTACTTC
cdr3_aa: CASSPLLGQETQYF

d_call: TRBD2
j_call: TRBJ2-7
clone_size: few
v_call: TRBV2
cdr3_nt: TGTGCCAGCAGCCCTCTTCCTAGCGGGGGGTCTGGCGAGCAGTACTTC
cdr3_aa: CASSPLPSGGSGEQYF

d_call: NA
j_call: TRBJ2-2
clone_size: many
v_call: TRBV12-3/TRBV12-4
cdr3_nt: TGTGCCAGCAGTTTGGGGCGGAGACACACCGGGGAGCTGTTTTTT
cdr3_aa: CASSLGRRHTGELFF

d_call: NA
j_call: TRBJ2-1
clone_size: NA
v_call: TRBV6-2/TRBV6-3
cdr3_nt: TGTGCCAGCACCGATTTAGACAGACTCTACAATGAGCAGTTCTTC
cdr3_aa: CASTDLDRLYNEQFF

d_call: TRBD2
j_call: TRBJ2-1
clone_size: NA
v_call: TRBV9
cdr3_nt: TGTGCCAGCAGCCACCGGGACTACTCCTACAATGAGCAGTTCTTC
cdr3_aa: CASSHRDYSYNEQFF

d_call: NA
j_call: TRBJ1-5
clone_size: NA
v_call: TRBV15
cdr3_nt: TGTGCCACCAGCAGAGAATGGGCAGCTGATAGCAATCAGCCCCAGCATTTT
cdr3_aa: CATSREWAADSNQPQHF

d_call: TRBD2
j_call: TRBJ2-1
clone_size: NA
v_call: TRBV2
cdr3_nt: TGTGCCAGCAGTGGTATGGCGGGGGTGAATGAGCAGTTCTTC
cdr3_aa: CASSGMAGVNEQFF

d_call: TRBD2
j_call: TRBJ2-1
clone_size: few
v_call: TRBV7-8
cdr3_nt: TGTGCCAGCAGCTCCTACTCCGGCTTGCGGGGGGGCAGAAATGAGCAGTTCTTC
cdr3_aa: CASSSYSGLRGGRNEQFF

d_call: NA
j_call: TRBJ1-5
clone_size: many
v_call: TRBV6-1
cdr3_nt: TGTGCCAGCAGTAGATCTCGGAGCAATCAGCCCCAGCATTTT
cdr3_aa: CASSRSRSNQPQHF

d_call: TRBD1
j_call: TRBJ1-4
clone_size: many
v_call: TRBV12-3/TRBV12-4
cdr3_nt: TGTGCCAGCAGTTTATTAGGACAGGGAGGAGAAAAACTGTTTTTT
cdr3_aa: CASSLLGQGGEKLFF

d_call: NA
j_call: TRBJ2-5
clone_size: NA
v_call: TRBV2
cdr3_nt: TGTGCCAGCAGCCACGACAGAAGACAAGTCCAAGAGACCCAGTACTTC
cdr3_aa: CASSHDRRQVQETQYF

d_call: NA
j_call: TRBJ1-2
clone_size: NA
v_call: TRBV20-1
cdr3_nt: TGCAGTGCTAGGGGACCTCGAACAGGGAATAACTATGGCTACACCTTC
cdr3_aa: CSARGPRTGNNYGYTF

d_call: TRBD2
j_call: TRBJ2-3
clone_size: few
v_call: TRBV4-3
cdr3_nt: TGCGCCAGCAGCCAAACGGGACTAGCGGGGGTGAGGATAGATACGCAGTATTTT
cdr3_aa: CASSQTGLAGVRIDTQYF

d_call: NA
j_call: TRBJ1-1
clone_size: NA
v_call: TRBV5-1
cdr3_nt: TGCGCCAGCAGCGCGGCGGGAGCTTTCTTT
cdr3_aa: CASSAAGAFF

d_call: TRBD2
j_call: TRBJ2-3
clone_size: NA
v_call: TRBV11-1
cdr3_nt: TGTGCCAGCAGCTTAGTTACTGGCGGGAGGGCGGCAGATACGCAGTATTTT
cdr3_aa: CASSLVTGGRAADTQYF

d_call: NA
j_call: TRBJ1-1
clone_size: few
v_call: TRBV20-1
cdr3_nt: TGCAGTGCTAGAGATCCCTGGGGGGCCGATGAAGCTTTCTTT
cdr3_aa: CSARDPWGADEAFF

d_call: NA
j_call: TRBJ1-5
clone_size: many
v_call: TRBV6-2/TRBV6-3
cdr3_nt: TGTGCCAGCAGTCAGGGGCAGCCCCAGCATTTT
cdr3_aa: CASSQGQPQHF

d_call: NA
j_call: TRBJ2-7
clone_size: few
v_call: TRBV4-1
cdr3_nt: TGCGCCAGCAGCCAACCCAACCACTACGAGCAGTACTTC
cdr3_aa: CASSQPNHYEQYF

d_call: NA
j_call: TRBJ1-4
clone_size: NA
v_call: TRBV12-3/TRBV12-4
cdr3_nt: TGTGCCAGCAGCAAGACAGTAACTAATGAAAAACTGTTTTTT
cdr3_aa: CASSKTVTNEKLFF

d_call: TRBD2
j_call: TRBJ2-1
clone_size: many
v_call: TRBV12-3/TRBV12-4
cdr3_nt: TGTGCCAGCCGATCCCTAGCGGGGGGCATCTCCTACAATGAGCAGTTCTTC
cdr3_aa: CASRSLAGGISYNEQFF

d_call: NA
j_call: TRBJ2-3
clone_size: few
v_call: TRBV9
cdr3_nt: TGTGCCAGCAGCGTAGGGGGCGTGGACGATACGCAGTATTTT
cdr3_aa: CASSVGGVDDTQYF

d_call: NA
j_call: TRBJ2-3
clone_size: NA
v_call: TRBV7-7
cdr3_nt: TGTGCCAGCAGCTTGGCCCCTTATGCAGATACGCAGTATTTT
cdr3_aa: CASSLAPYADTQYF

d_call: TRBD2
j_call: TRBJ2-7
clone_size: NA
v_call: TRBV4-1
cdr3_nt: TGCGCCAGCAGCCACCTAGCGGGGGCGAACTACGAGCAGTACTTC
cdr3_aa: CASSHLAGANYEQYF

d_call: TRBD2
j_call: TRBJ2-6
clone_size: few
v_call: TRBV20-1
cdr3_nt: TGCAGTGCTAGATCCTATAGCGGGGGAGCCTTCTTGACTGGGGCCAACGTCCTGACTTTC
cdr3_aa: CSARSYSGGAFLTGANVLTF

d_call: TRBD1
j_call: TRBJ2-7
clone_size: NA
v_call: TRBV6-1
cdr3_nt: TGTGCCAGCAGTGAACGGCGGAAGACAGGGTGGTCCTACGAGCAGTACTTC
cdr3_aa: CASSERRKTGWSYEQYF

d_call: TRBD2
j_call: TRBJ2-3
clone_size: few
v_call: TRBV6-1
cdr3_nt: TGTGCCAGCAGTGGGGGACTAGTCAGCACAGATACGCAGTATTTT
cdr3_aa: CASSGGLVSTDTQYF

d_call: NA
j_call: TRBJ2-5
clone_size: NA
v_call: TRBV3-1
cdr3_nt: TGTGCCAGCAGCCAAAGGACCAAAGGGGGGCAGGAGACCCAGTACTTC
cdr3_aa: CASSQRTKGGQETQYF

d_call: NA
j_call: TRBJ1-3
clone_size: NA
v_call: TRBV5-1
cdr3_nt: TGCGCCAGCAGCAGTCAGGGGTATGGAAACACCATATATTTT
cdr3_aa: CASSSQGYGNTIYF

d_call: NA
j_call: TRBJ2-4
clone_size: few
v_call: TRBV5-1
cdr3_nt: TGCGCCAGCAGCTCCGGAGCGGGAGCCAAAAACATTCAGTACTTC
cdr3_aa: CASSSGAGAKNIQYF

d_call: NA
j_call: TRBJ1-2
clone_size: NA
v_call: TRBV7-3
cdr3_nt: TGTGCCAGCAGCCCCCGGGCGGGGAGTGGGTATGGCTACACCTTC
cdr3_aa: CASSPRAGSGYGYTF

d_call: TRBD2
j_call: TRBJ2-3
clone_size: few
v_call: TRBV3-1
cdr3_nt: TGTGCCAGCAGTCCCGCACTAGCGGGGGGCGGGGATACGCAGTATTTT
cdr3_aa: CASSPALAGGGDTQYF